This T cell receptor (beta chain) came from a study of blood T cells in healthy people across ages. Study-wide points: Donors of long life had a larger count of naive CD4+ cells and greater diversity than aged donors.

A second PCR, run for about 7 to 11 cycles, used a sample-barcoded 5' primer plus a J-beta primer mix. TCRdb re-called the 5' RACE reads through MiXCR, storing one row per CDR3 protein. The sample has 600,000 to 1,000,000 distinct CDR3 sequences, roughly 60% seen once. To note about this clonotype: Its antigen is still unknown.

Staff drew ten milliliters of peripheral blood from each donor. This sequence originates from a man aged 25 to 40 in good health. Input material: blood.

DNA of the CDR3: TGTGCCAGCAGCGCCTACGGAGTCGCCTCCTACGAGCAGTACTTC. This encodes CASSAYGVASYEQYF. The rearrangement links TRBV9 to TRBJ2-7, with no clear D. This CDR3 has 15 residues. CDR1 and CDR2 from the germline V gene are SGDLS and YYNGEE. V lost 3 bases, J lost 0 bases, and 13 bases lay in between. Full variable domain (rest looked up from reference TRBV9 and TRBJ2-7): DSGVTQTPKHLITATGQRVTLRCSPRSGDLSVYWYQQSLDQGLQFLIQYYNGEERAKGNILERFSAQQFPDLHSELNLSSLELGDSALYFCASSAYGVASYEQYFGPGTRLTVT.